This T cell receptor (beta chain) was documented in a study of blood T cell repertoires in COVID-19. In the study overall: PBMCs, B-cell-depleted T cells, or T cells were the source of the cDNA or gDNA that made up the material.

Using immunoSEQ multiplex PCR, the repertoire was profiled, and TCRdb retains in-frame clones only, with some absent. The table lists 150,000 to 200,000 clones, approximately 88% of them singletons. This CDR3 is 13 amino acids long. V was clipped by 5 bases and J by 7 bases; unmatched bases: 6. Germline V gene data show CDR1 as SGHTA and CDR2 as FQGNSA. What was sequenced was peripheral blood. The TCR sequence derives from a human donor in a cohort sampled during active COVID-19. The chain is built from TRBV7-2 and TRBJ2-7; 9 nucleotides agree with TRBD1. The CDR3 DNA sequence: TGTGCCAGCAGCAGGGACAGGGTCCGGGAGCAGTACTTC. Encoded protein: CASSRDRVREQYF.